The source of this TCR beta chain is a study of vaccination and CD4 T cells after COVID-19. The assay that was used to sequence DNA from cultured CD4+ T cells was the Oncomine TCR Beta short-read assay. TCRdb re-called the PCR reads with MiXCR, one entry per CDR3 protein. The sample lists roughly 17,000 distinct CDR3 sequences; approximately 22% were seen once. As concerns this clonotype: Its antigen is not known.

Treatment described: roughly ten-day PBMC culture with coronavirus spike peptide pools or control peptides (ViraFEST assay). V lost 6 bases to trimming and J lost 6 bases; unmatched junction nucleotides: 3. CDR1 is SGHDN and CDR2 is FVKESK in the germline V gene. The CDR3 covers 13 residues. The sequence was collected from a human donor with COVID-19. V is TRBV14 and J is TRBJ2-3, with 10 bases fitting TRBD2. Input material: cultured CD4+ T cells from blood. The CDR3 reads CASRLAGTDTQYF. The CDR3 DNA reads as TGTGCCAGCAGACTAGCGGGGACCGATACGCAGTATTTT.